The following is a T cell receptor (beta chain) sequence with its context. What it binds is not known. TCRdb re-derived calls from the reads in MiXCR, one entry per CDR3 protein. The data contain 95,000 to 120,000 distinct CDR3 sequences, 30% of them singletons. The source of the sample is a study of T cell repertoires in cytomegalovirus infection. Background on the study: Newly reported HLA-C-restricted and thoroughly characterized HLA-B-restricted CMV epitopes were employed. Carrying CMV and the relevant HLA type showed in public TCR beta signatures.

Study-level points and caveats: Identification of carriers of CMV plus the relevant HLA was achieved through cumulative public TCR beta family frequency.

The receptor was derived from a human donor in good health (CMV status not recorded). Some clones in this sample may be carry-over from other donors' samples. Material: CD8+ T cells from cultured PBMCs, obtained from culture after CMV antigen stimulation.

As DNA, the CDR3 is TGTGCCAGCAGCCCGGCACGGGGGCGGTCCCAACAGCCCCAGCATTTT. Amino acid sequence: CASSPARGRSQQPQHF. The chain carries TRBV7-9 and TRBJ1-5; D is perhaps TRBD1 (6 bases). The germline CDR1 and CDR2 sequences are SEHNR and FQNEAQ (reference sequence). Trimming took 5 bases from V and 7 from J, leaving 21 bases between them. The CDR3 covers 16 residues.